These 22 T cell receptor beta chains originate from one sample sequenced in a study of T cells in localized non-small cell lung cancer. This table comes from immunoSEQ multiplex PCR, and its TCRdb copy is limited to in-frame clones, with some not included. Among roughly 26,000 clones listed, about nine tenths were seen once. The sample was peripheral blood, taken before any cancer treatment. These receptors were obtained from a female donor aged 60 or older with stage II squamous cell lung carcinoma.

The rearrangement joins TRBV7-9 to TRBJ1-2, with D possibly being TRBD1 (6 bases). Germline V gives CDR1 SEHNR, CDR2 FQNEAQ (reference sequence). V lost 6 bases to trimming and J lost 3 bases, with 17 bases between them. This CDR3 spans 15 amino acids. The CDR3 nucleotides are TGTGCCAGCAGTTTCGGACAGCCGAGGGACTATGGCTACACCTTC. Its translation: CASSFGQPRDYGYTF.

CDR3 coding DNA: TGTGCCTGGAGCGAACAGGAGGGAAACACCATATATTTT. This codes for CAWSEQEGNTIYF. The chain carries TRBV30 and TRBJ1-3, with TRBD1 as a possible D gene (5 bases). CDR1 and CDR2 (germline): GTSNPN, SVGIG (reference sequence). The V end lost 3 bases, the J end lost 4 bases, and 10 bases lay between the germline ends. The CDR3 length is 13 residues.

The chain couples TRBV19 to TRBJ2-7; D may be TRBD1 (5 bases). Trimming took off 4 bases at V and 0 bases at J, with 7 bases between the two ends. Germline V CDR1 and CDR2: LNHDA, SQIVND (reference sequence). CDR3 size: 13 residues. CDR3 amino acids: CASSRGSSYEQYF. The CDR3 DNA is TGTGCCAGTAGTAGGGGCAGCTCCTACGAGCAGTACTTC.

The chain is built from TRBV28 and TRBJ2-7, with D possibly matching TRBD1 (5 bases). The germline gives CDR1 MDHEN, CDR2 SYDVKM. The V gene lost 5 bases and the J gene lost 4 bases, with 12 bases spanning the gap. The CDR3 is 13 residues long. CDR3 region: CASSTPTVYEQYF. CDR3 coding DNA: TGTGCCAGCAGTACCCCGACAGTTTACGAGCAGTACTTC.

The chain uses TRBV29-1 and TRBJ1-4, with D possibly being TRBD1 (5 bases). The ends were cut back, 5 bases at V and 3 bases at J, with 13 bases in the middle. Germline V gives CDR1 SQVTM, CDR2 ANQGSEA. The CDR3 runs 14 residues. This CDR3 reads CSVNQGRSNEKLFF. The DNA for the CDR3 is TGCAGCGTTAATCAGGGCAGGTCTAATGAAAAACTGTTTTTT. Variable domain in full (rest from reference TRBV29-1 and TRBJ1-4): SAVISQKPSRDICQRGTSLTIQCQVDSQVTMMFWYRQQPGQSLTLIATANQGSEATYESGFVIDKFPISRPNLTFSTLTVSNMSPEDSSIYLCSVNQGRSNEKLFFGSGTQLSVL.

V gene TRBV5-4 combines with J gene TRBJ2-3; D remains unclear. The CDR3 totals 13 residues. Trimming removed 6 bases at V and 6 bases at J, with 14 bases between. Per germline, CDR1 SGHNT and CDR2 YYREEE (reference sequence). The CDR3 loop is CASNPELADTQYF. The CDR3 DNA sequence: TGTGCCAGCAACCCGGAGCTGGCGGATACGCAGTATTTT.

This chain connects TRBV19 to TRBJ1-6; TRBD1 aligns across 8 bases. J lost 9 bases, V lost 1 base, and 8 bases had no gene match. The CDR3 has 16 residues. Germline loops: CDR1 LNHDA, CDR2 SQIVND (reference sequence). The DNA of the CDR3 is TGTGCCAGTAGTATAGCTGCAGGGGGCCTAGGTTCACCCCTCCACTTT. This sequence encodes CASSIAAGGLGSPLHF. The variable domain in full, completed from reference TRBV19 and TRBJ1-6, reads DGGITQSPKYLFRKEGQNVTLSCEQNLNHDAMYWYRQDPGQGLRLIYYSQIVNDFQKGDIAEGYSVSREKKESFPLTVTSAQKNPTAFYLCASSIAAGGLGSPLHFGNGTRLTVT.

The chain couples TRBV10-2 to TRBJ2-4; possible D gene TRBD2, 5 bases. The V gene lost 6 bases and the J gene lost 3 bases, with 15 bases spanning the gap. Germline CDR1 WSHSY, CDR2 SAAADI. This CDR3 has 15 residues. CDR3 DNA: TGCGCCAGCAGGGAACTAGGAGTAGGCAAAAACATTCAGTACTTC. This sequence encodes CASRELGVGKNIQYF.

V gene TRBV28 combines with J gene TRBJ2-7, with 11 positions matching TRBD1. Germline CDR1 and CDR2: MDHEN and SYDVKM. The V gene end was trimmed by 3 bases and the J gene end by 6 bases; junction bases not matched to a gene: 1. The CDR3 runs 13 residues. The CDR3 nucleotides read TGTGCCAGCAGTTTGGGACAGGGGGGCGAGCAGTACTTC. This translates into CASSLGQGGEQYF.

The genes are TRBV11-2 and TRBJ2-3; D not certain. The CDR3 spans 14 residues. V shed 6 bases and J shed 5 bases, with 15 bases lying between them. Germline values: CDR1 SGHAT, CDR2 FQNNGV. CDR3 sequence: CASRFETDLDTQYF. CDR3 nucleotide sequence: TGTGCCAGCAGATTCGAGACGGACCTAGATACGCAGTATTTT.

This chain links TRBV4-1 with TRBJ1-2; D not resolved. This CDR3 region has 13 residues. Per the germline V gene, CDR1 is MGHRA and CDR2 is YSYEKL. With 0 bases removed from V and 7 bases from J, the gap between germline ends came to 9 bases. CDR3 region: CASSQDQGRGYTF. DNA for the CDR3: TGCGCCAGCAGCCAAGATCAAGGGCGTGGCTACACCTTC.

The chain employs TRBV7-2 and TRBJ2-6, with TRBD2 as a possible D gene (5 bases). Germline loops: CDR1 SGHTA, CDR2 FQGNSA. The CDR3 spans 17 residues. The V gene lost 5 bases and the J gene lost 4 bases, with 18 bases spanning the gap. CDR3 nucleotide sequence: TGTGCCAGCAGCGTCGTATGGGGAGATTCCGGGGCCAACGTCCTGACTTTC. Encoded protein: CASSVVWGDSGANVLTF.

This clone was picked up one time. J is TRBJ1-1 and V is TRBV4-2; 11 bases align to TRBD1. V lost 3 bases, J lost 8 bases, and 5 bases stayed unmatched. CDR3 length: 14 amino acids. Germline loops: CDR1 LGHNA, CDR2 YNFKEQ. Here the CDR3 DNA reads TGTGCCAGCAGCCAGGGACAGGGGGTTGAGGAAGCTTTCTTT. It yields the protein CASSQGQGVEEAFF.

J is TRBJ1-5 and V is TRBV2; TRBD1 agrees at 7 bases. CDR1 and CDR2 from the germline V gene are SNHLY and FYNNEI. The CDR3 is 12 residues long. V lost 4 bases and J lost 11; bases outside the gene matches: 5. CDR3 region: CASSALTGAQHF. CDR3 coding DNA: TGTGCCAGCAGTGCACTAACAGGGGCCCAGCATTTT.

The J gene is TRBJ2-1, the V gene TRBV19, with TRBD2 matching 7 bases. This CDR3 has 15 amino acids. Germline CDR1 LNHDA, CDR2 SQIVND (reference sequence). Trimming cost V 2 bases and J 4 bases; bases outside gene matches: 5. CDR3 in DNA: TGTGCCAGTAGTATATCGTGGACTAGTTACAATGAGCAGTTCTTC. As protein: CASSISWTSYNEQFF.

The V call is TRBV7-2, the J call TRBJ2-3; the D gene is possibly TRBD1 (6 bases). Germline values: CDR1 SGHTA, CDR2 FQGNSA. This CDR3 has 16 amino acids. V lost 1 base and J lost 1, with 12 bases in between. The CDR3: CASSLVGGPGTDTQYF. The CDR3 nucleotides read TGTGCCAGCAGCTTAGTTGGGGGCCCTGGCACAGATACGCAGTATTTT.

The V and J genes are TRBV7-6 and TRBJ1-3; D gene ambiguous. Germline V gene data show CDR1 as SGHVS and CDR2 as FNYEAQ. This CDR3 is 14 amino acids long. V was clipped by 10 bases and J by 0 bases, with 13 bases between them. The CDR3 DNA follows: TGTGCCACCGCGCTGGGAGCCTCTGGAAACACCATATATTTT. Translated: CATALGASGNTIYF.

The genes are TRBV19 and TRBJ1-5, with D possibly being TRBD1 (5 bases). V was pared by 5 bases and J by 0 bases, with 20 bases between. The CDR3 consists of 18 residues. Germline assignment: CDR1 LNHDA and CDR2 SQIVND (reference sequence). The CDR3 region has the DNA TGTGCCAGTAGTTCAGGGTCCTCAAGGGGTTATAGCAATCAGCCCCAGCATTTT. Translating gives CASSSGSSRGYSNQPQHF.

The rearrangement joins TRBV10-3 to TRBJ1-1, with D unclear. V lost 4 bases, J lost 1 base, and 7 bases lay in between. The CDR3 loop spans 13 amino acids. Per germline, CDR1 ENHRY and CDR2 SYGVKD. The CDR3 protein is CAISGPGNTEAFF. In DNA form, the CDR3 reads TGTGCCATCAGTGGCCCAGGGAACACTGAAGCTTTCTTT.

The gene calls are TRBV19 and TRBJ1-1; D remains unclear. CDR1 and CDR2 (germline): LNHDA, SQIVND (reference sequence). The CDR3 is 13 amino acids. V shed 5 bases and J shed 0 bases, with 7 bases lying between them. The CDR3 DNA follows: TGTGCCAGTAGTTCGGGGATGAACACTGAAGCTTTCTTT. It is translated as CASSSGMNTEAFF.

The CDR3 loop reads CASSAGQTGTIYF. The DNA of the CDR3 is TGTGCCAGCAGCGCGGGACAGACGGGCACCATATATTTT. The chain recombines TRBV9 with TRBJ1-3; 7 bases are a match to TRBD1. Unmatched junction bases numbered 6, after V lost 3 bases and J lost 9 bases. The CDR3 is 13 amino acids. Germline values: CDR1 SGDLS, CDR2 YYNGEE.

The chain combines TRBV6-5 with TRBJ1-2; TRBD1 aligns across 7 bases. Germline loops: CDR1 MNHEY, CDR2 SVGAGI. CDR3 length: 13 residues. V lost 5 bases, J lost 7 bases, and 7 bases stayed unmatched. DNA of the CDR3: TGTGCCAGCAGTCCGGTGACAGGGTTTGGCTACACCTTC. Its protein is CASSPVTGFGYTF.